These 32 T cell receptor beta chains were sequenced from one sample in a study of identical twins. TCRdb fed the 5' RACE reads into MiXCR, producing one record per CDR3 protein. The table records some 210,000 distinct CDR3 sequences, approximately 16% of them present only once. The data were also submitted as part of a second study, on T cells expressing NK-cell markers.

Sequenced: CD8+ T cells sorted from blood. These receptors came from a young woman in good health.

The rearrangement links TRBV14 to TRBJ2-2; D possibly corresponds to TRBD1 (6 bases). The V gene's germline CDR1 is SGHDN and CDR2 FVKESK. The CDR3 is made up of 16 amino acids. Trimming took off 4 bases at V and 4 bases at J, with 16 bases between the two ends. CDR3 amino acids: CASSPHVGHFTGELFF. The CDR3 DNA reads TGTGCCAGCAGCCCTCATGTGGGACATTTCACCGGGGAGCTGTTTTTT.

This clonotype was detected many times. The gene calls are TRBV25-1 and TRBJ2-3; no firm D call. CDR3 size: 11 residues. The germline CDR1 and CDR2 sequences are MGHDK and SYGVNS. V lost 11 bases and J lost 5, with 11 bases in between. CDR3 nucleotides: TGTGCCGCCACCCCCGGAGATACGCAGTATTTT. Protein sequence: CAATPGDTQYF.

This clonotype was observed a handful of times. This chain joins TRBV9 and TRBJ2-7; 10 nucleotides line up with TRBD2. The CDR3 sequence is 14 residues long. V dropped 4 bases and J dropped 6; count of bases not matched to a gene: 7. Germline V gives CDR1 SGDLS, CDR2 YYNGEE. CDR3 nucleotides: TGTGCCAGCAGCCCTAGCGGGAGCGGGGGCGAGCAGTACTTC. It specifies CASSPSGSGGEQYF.

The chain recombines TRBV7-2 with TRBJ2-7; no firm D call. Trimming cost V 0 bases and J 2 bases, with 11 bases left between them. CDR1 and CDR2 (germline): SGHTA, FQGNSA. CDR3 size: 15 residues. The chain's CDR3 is CASSLAPGRAYEQYF. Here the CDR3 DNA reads TGTGCCAGCAGCTTAGCCCCTGGGCGCGCCTACGAGCAGTACTTC.

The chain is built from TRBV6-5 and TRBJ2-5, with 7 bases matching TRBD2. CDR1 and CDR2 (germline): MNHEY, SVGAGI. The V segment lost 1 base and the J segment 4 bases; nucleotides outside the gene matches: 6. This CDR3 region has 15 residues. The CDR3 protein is CASSYYREERETQYF. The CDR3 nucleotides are TGTGCCAGCAGTTACTACCGGGAGGAGAGAGAGACCCAGTACTTC.

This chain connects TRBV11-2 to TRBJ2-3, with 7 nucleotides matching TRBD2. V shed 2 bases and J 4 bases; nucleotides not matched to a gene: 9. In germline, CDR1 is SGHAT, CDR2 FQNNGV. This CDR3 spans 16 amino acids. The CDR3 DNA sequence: TGTGCCAGCAGCTTATTCCGCGGGGAGGGCCCAGATACGCAGTATTTT. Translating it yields CASSLFRGEGPDTQYF.

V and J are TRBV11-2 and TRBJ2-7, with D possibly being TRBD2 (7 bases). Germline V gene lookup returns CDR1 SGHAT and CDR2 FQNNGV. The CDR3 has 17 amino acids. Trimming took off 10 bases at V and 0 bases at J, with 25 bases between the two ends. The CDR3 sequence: CATQAGRGGRHSYEQYF. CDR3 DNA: TGTGCCACCCAGGCGGGGAGGGGGGGAAGACACTCCTACGAGCAGTACTTC.

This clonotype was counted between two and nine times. The CDR3 region is CSARDLGTGVEKLFF. The CDR3 DNA sequence: TGCAGTGCTAGAGATCTAGGGACAGGGGTGGAAAAACTGTTTTTT. The J gene is TRBJ1-4, the V gene TRBV20-1, with TRBD1 matching over 10 bases. Germline V gene data show CDR1 as DFQATT and CDR2 as SNEGSKA (reference sequence). The CDR3 covers 15 residues. V shed 0 bases, J shed 8 bases, and the junction held 6 bases outside the gene matches.

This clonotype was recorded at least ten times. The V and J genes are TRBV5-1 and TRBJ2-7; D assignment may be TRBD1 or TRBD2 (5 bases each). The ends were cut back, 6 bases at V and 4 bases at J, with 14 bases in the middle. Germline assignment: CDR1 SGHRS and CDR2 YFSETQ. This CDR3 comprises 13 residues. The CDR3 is CASMGEPIYEQYF. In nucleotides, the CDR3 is TGCGCCAGCATGGGGGAGCCCATTTACGAGCAGTACTTC. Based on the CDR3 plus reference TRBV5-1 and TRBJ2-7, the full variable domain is KAGVTQTPRYLIKTRGQQVTLSCSPISGHRSVSWYQQTPGQGLQFLFEYFSETQRNKGNFPGRFSGRQFSNSRSEMNVSTLELGDSALYLCASMGEPIYEQYFGPGTRLTVT.

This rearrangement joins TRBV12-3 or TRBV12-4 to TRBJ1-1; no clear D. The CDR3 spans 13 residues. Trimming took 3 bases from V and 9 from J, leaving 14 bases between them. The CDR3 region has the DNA TGTGCCAGCAGTTTTTACCTGTCGGAGCAAGCTTTCTTT. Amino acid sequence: CASSFYLSEQAFF.

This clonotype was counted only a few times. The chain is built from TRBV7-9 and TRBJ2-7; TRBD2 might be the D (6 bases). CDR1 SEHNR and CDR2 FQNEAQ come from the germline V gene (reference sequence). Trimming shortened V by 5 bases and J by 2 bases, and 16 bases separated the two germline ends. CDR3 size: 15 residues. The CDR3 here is CASSTPRGATYEQYF. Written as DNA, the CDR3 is TGTGCCAGCAGCACCCCCCGCGGGGCAACCTACGAGCAGTACTTC.

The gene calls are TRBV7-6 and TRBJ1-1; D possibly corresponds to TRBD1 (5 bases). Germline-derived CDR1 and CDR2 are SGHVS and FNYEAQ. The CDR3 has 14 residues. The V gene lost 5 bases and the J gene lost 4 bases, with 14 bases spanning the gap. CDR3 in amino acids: CASSPQPGVTEAFF. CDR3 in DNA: TGTGCCAGCAGCCCCCAACCGGGGGTCACTGAAGCTTTCTTT.

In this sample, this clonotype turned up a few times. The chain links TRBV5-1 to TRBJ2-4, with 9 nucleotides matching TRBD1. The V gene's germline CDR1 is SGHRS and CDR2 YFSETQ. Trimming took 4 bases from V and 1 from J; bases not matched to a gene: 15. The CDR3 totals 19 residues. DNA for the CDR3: TGCGCCAGCAGCCCACCGGGACAGGGCCTTTTAGGGGCCAAAAACATTCAGTACTTC. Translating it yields CASSPPGQGLLGAKNIQYF.

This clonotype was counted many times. The CDR3 here is CASTSRAGGQETQYF. The DNA for the CDR3 is TGTGCCAGCACCTCAAGGGCGGGGGGACAAGAGACCCAGTACTTC. The rearrangement joins TRBV12-3 or TRBV12-4 to TRBJ2-5, with TRBD2 identical over 8 bases. V shed 7 bases and J 2 bases; nucleotides not matched to a gene: 9. The CDR3 loop spans 15 amino acids.

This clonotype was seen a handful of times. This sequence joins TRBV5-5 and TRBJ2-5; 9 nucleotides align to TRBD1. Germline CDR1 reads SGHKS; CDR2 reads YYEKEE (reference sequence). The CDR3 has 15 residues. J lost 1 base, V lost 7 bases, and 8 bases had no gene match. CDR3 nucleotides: TGTGCCAGCCTTTTCGGGGACAGGGCCCAAGAGACCCAGTACTTC. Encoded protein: CASLFGDRAQETQYF.

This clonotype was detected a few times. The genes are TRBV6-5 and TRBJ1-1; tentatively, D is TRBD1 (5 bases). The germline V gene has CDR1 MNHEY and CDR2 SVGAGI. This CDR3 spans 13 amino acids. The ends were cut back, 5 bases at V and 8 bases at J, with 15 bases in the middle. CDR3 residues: CASSNWPQGEAFF. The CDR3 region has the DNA TGTGCCAGCAGTAACTGGCCCCAGGGAGAAGCTTTCTTT.

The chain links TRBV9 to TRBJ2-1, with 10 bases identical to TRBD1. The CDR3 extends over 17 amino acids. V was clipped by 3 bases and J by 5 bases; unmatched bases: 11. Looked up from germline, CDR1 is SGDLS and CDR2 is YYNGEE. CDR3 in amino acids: CASSADRGSIRDNEQFF. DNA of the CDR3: TGTGCCAGCAGCGCGGACAGGGGGTCCATAAGAGACAATGAGCAGTTCTTC.

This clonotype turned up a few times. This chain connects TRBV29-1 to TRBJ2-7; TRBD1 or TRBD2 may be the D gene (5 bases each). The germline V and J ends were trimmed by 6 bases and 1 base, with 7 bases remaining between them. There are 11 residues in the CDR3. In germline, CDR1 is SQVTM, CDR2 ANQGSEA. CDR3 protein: CSVRESYEQYF. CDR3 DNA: TGCAGCGTCAGGGAGTCCTACGAGCAGTACTTC.

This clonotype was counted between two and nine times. The DNA of the CDR3 is TGTGCCACCAGCATCGGGCGGGAGTCTAACTATGGCTACACCTTC. Encoded protein: CATSIGRESNYGYTF. The chain combines TRBV15 with TRBJ1-2; D is undetermined. CDR1 LNHNV and CDR2 YYDKDF come from the germline V gene (reference sequence). The CDR3 loop spans 15 amino acids. V was shortened by 4 bases and J by 0 bases, with 12 bases between the two germline ends.

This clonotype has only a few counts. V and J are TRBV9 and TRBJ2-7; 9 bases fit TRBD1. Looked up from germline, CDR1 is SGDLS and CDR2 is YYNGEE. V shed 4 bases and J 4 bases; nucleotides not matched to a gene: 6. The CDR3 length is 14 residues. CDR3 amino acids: CASSSGQGKYEQYF. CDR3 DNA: TGTGCCAGCAGCTCGGGACAGGGTAAATACGAGCAGTACTTC.

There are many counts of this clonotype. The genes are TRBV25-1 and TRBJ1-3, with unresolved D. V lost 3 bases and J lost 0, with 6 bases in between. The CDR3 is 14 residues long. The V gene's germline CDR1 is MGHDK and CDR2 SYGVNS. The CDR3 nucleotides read TGTGCCAGCAGTGAGGGGAGCTCTGGAAACACCATATATTTT. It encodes CASSEGSSGNTIYF. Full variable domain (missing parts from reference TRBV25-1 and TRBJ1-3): EADIYQTPRYLVIGTGKKITLECSQTMGHDKMYWYQQDPGMELHLIHYSYGVNSTEKGDLSSESTVSRIRTEHFPLTLESARPSHTSQYLCASSEGSSGNTIYFGEGSWLTVV.

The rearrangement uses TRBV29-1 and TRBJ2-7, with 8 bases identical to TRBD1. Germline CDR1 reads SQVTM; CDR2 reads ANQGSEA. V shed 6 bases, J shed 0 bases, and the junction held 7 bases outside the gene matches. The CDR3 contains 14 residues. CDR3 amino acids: CSVIRTGSSYEQYF. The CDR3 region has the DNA TGCAGCGTCATACGGACAGGGAGCTCCTACGAGCAGTACTTC.

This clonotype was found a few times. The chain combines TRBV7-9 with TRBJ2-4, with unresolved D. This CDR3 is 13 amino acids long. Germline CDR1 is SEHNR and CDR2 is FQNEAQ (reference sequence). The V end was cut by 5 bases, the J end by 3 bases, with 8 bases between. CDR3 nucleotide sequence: TGTGCCAGCAGCACCCCCCTCAAAAACATTCAGTACTTC. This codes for CASSTPLKNIQYF.

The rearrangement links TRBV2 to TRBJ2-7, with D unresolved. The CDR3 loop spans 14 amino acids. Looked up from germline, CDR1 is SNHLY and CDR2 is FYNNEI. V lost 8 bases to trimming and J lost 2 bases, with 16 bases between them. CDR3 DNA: TGTGCCAGCGCTGATCTGGCCAACACCTACGAGCAGTACTTC. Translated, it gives CASADLANTYEQYF.

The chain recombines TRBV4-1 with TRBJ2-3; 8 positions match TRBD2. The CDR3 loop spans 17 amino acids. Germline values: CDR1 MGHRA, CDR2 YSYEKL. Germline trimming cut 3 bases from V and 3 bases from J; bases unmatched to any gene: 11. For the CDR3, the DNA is TGCGCCAGCAGCCAGAGACTACGGGGGGGCCAGACAGATACGCAGTATTTT. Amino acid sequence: CASSQRLRGGQTDTQYF.

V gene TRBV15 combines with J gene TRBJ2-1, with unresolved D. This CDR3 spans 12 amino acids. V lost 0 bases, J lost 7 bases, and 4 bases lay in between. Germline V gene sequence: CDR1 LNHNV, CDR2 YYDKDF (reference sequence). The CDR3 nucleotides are TGTGCCACCAGCAGAGAAGCGAATGAGCAGTTCTTC. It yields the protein CATSREANEQFF.

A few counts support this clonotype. This chain's CDR3 is CASGVTSGYQETQYF. In DNA, the CDR3 is TGTGCCAGTGGGGTCACTAGCGGGTACCAAGAGACCCAGTACTTC. The genes are TRBV6-1 and TRBJ2-5, with TRBD2 matching 9 bases. The CDR3 is 15 residues long. Germline V CDR1 and CDR2: MNHNS, SASEGT. The trim removed 9 bases at V and 0 bases at J, leaving 8 bases unmatched.

The CDR3 DNA reads as TGTGCCAGCAGCCGAAGGGGGGCTAGCCACAATGAGCAGTTCTTC. Translating it yields CASSRRGASHNEQFF. The V and J genes are TRBV21-1 and TRBJ2-1; TRBD2, the table's D call, lacks a check against the DNA. TRBV21-1 is a pseudogene locus. The CDR3 is made up of 15 amino acids.

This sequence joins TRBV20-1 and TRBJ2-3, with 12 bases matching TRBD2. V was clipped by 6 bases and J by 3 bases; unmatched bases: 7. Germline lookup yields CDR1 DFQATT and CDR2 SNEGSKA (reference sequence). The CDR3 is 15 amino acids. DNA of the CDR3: TGCAGTGCCTCACTAGCGGGAGGAGGAACAGATACGCAGTATTTT. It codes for CSASLAGGGTDTQYF.

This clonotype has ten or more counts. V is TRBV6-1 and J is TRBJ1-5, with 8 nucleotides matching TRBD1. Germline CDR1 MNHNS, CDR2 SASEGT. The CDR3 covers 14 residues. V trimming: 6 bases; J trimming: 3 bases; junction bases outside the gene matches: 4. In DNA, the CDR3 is TGTGCCAGCAGCCTGACAGGGGACAATCAGCCCCAGCATTTT. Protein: CASSLTGDNQPQHF.

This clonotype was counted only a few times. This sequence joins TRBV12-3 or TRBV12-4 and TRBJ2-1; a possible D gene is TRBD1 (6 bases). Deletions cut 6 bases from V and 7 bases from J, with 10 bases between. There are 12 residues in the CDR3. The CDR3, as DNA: TGTGCCAGCAGGGAAACAGGGAATGAGCAGTTCTTC. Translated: CASRETGNEQFF.

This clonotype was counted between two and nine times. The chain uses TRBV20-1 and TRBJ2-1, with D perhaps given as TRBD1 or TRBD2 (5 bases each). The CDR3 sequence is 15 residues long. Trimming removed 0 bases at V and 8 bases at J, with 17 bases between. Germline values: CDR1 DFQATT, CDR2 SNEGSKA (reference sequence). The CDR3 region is CSARDQGGWADEQFF. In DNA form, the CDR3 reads TGCAGTGCTAGAGATCAGGGCGGGTGGGCGGATGAGCAGTTCTTC.